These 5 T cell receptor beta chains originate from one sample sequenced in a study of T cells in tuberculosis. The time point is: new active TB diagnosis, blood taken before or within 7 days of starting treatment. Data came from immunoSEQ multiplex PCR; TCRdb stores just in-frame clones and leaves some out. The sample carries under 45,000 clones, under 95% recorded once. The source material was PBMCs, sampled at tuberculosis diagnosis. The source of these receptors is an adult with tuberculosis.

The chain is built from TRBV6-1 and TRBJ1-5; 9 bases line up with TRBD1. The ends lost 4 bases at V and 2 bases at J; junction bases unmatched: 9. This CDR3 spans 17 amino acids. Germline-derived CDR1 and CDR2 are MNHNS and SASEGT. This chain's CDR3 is CASSAIRDRDGNQPQHF. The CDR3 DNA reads TGTGCCAGCAGTGCCATCCGGGACAGGGATGGCAATCAGCCCCAGCATTTT.

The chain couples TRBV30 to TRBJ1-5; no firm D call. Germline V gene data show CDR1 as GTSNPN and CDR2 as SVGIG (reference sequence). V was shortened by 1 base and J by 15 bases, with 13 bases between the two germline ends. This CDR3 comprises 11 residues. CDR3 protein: CAWSAVGAMHF. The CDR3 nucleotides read TGTGCCTGGAGTGCGGTCGGAGCAATGCATTTT.

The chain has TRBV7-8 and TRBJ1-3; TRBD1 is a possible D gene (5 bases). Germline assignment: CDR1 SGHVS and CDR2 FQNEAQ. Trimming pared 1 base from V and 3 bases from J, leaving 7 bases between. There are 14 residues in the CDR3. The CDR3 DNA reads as TGTGCCAGCAGCTTAGGGGGGGATGGAAACACCATATATTTT. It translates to CASSLGGDGNTIYF. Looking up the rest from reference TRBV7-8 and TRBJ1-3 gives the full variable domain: GAGVSQSPRYKVAKRGQDVALRCDPISGHVSLFWYQQALGQGPEFLTYFQNEAQLDKSGLPSDRFFAERPEGSVSTLKIQRTQQEDSAVYLCASSLGGDGNTIYFGEGSWLTVV.

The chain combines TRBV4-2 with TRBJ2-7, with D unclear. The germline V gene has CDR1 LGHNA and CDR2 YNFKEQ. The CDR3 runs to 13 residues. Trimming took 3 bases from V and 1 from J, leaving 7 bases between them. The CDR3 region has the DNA TGTGCCAGCAGCCAGGGCCTTTCCTACGAGCAGTACTTC. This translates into CASSQGLSYEQYF.

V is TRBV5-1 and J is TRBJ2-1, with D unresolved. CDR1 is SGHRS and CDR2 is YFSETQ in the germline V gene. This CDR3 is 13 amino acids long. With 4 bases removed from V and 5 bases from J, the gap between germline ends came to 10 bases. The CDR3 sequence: CASSQNSDNEQFF. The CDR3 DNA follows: TGCGCCAGCAGCCAAAACTCGGACAATGAGCAGTTCTTC.